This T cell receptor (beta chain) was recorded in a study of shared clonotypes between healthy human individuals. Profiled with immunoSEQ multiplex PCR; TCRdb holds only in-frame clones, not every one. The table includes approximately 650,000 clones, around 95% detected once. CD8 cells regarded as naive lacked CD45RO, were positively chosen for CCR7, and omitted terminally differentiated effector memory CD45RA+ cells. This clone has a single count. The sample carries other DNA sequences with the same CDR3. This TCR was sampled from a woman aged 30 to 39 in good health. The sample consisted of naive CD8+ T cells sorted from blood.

The CDR3 nucleotides are TGTGCCAGTAGTATAACGGGGAACACTGAAGCTTTCTTT. This codes for CASSITGNTEAFF. The chain recombines TRBV19 with TRBJ1-1; D remains unclear. V was shortened by 2 bases and J by 1 base, with 5 bases between the two germline ends. Germline V gives CDR1 LNHDA, CDR2 SQIVND (reference sequence). The CDR3 sequence is 13 residues long.